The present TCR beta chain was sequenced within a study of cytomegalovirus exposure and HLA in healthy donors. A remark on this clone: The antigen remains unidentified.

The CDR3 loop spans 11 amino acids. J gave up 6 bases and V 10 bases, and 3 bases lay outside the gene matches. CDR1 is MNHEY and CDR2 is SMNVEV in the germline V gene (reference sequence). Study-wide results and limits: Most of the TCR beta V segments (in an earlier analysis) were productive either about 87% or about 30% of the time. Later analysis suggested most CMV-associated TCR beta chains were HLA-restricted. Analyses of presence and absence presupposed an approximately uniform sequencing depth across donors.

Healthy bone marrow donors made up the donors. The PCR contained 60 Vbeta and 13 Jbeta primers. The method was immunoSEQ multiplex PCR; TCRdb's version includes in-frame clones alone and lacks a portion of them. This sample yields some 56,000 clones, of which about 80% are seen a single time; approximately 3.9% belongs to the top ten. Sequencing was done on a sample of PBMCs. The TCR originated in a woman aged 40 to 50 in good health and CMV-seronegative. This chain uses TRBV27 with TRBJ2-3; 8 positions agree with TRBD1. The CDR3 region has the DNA TGTGCCATCCACAGGGGGGATACGCAGTATTTT. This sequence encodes CAIHRGDTQYF.